Here is one T cell receptor (beta chain) with its context. The antigen remains unidentified. Quantitative 5'-RACE with molecular barcodes was used to make the TCR beta libraries. TCRdb re-derived calls from the 5' RACE reads in MiXCR, one entry per CDR3 protein. The table records around 770,000 distinct CDR3 sequences, over 9.5% of them present only once. This entry comes from a study of CD8 T cells in ankylosing spondylitis. Study findings and constraints: Previous work reported some of these motif variants in the synovial fluid and blood of reactive arthritis. A motif in TCR beta, a set of 8 or 9 highly homologous variants, appeared characteristic of ankylosing spondylitis blood. Clones linked to disease, bearing a CD8+ phenotype, were relatively rare in peripheral blood. Enrichment of disease-linked clones was reportedly significant in matched ankylosing spondylitis synovial fluid.

The material sequenced was blood, either unsorted or a sorted T cell fraction (not recorded which). This sequence was found in a male donor with ankylosing spondylitis.

CDR3 DNA sequence: TGCGCCAGCAGCCAAGACCTGGCAGGGACCTACGAGCAGTACTTC. Translation: CASSQDLAGTYEQYF. The chain employs TRBV4-3 and TRBJ2-7, with TRBD1 as a possible D gene (5 bases). Deletions cut 0 bases from V and 2 bases from J, with 11 bases between. The length of the CDR3 is 15 residues. Per the germline V gene, CDR1 is LGHNA and CDR2 is YSLEER.